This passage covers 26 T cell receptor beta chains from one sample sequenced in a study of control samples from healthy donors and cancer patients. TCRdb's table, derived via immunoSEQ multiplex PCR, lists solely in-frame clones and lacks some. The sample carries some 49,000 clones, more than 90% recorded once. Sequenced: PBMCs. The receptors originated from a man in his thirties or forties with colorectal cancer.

CDR3 amino acids: CSASRLAGELAKNIQYF. The CDR3 region has the DNA TGCAGTGCTAGTAGACTAGCGGGAGAGCTAGCCAAAAACATTCAGTACTTC. The chain links TRBV20-1 to TRBJ2-4; 12 nucleotides match TRBD2. Trimming cost V 3 bases and J 0 bases; bases outside gene matches: 6. The germline V gene has CDR1 DFQATT and CDR2 SNEGSKA (reference sequence). The CDR3 has 17 residues.

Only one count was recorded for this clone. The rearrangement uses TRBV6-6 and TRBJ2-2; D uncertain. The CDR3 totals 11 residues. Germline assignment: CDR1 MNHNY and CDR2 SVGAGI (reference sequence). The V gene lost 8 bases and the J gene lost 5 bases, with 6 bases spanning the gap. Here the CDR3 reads CASGRTGELFF. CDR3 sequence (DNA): TGTGCCAGCGGACGGACCGGGGAGCTGTTTTTT.

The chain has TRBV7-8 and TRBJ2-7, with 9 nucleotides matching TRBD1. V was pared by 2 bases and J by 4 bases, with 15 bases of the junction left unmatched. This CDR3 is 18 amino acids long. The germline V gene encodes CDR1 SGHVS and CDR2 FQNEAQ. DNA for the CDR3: TGTGCCAGCAGCTTATTTCTCTTCCCCGGGACAGGGATGTACGAGCAGTACGTC. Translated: CASSLFLFPGTGMYEQYV.

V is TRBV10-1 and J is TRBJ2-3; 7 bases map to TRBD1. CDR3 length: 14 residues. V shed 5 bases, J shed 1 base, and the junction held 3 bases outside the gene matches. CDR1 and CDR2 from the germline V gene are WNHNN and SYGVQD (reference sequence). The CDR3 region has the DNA TGCGCCAGCAGTAATACAGGGGGCACAGATACGCAGTATTTT. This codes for CASSNTGGTDTQYF.

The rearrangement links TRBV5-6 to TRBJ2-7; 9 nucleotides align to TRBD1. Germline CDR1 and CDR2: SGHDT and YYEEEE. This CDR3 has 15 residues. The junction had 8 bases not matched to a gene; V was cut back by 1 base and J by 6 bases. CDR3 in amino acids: CASSLTGTGSLEQYF. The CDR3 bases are TGTGCCAGCAGCTTGACCGGGACAGGGTCCCTCGAGCAGTACTTC.

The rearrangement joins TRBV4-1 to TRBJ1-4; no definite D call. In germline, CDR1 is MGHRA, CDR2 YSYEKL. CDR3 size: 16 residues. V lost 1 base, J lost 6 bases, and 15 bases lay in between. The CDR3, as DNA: TGCGCCAGCAGCCAAGTAATTCGGGGAGGAGATGAAAAACTGTTTTTT. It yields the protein CASSQVIRGGDEKLFF.

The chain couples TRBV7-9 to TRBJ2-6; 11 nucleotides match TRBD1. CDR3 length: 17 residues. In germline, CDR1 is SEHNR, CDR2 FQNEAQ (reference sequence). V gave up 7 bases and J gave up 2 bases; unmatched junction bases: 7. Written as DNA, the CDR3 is TGTGCCAGCACCCGGACAGGGGGCGCGACTGGGGCCAACGTCCTGACTTTC. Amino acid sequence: CASTRTGGATGANVLTF.

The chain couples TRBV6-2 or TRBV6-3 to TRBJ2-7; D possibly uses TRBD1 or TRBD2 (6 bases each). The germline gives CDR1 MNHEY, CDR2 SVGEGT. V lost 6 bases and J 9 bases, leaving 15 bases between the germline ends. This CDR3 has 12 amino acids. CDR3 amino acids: CASSRGGSWQYV. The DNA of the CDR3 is TGTGCCAGCAGCAGAGGGGGGTCTTGGCAGTACGTC.

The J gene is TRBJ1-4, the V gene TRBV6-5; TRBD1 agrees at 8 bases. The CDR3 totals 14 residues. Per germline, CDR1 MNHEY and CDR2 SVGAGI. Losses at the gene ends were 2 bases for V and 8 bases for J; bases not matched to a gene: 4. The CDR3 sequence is CASSYGGQAEKLFF. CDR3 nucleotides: TGTGCCAGCAGTTACGGGGGACAGGCAGAAAAACTGTTTTTT.

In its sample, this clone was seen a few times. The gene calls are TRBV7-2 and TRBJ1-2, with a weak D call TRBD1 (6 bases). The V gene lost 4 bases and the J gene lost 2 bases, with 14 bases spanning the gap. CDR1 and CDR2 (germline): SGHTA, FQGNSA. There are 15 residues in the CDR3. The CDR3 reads CASSSYRASNYGYTF. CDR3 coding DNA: TGTGCCAGCAGCTCGTACAGGGCCTCCAACTATGGCTACACCTTC.

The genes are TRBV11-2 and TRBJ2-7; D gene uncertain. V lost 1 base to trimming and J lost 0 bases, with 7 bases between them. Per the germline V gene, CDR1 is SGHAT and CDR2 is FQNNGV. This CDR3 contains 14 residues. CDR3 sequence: CASSLGLSSYEQYV. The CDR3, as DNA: TGTGCCAGCAGCTTAGGTCTGAGCTCCTACGAGCAGTACGTC.

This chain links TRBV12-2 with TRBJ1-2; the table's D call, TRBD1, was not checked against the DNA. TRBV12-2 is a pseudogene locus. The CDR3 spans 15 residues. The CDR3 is CASRFALDREEAYTF. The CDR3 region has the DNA TGTGCAAGTCGCTTCGCCCTTGACAGGGAGGAGGCCTACACCTTC.

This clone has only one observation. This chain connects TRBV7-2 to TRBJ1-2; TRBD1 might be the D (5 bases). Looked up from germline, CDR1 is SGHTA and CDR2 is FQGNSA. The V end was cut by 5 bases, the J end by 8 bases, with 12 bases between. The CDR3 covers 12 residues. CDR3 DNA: TGTGCCAGCAGCGTTGCAGGGCTGGGCTACACCTTC. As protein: CASSVAGLGYTF.

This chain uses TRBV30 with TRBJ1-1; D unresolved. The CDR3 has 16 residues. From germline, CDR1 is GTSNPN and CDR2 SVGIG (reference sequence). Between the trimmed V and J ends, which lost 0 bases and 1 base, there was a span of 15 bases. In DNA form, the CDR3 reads TGTGCCTGGAGTGTACCGTACTCGGGTGAGAACACTGAAGCTTTCTTT. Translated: CAWSVPYSGENTEAFF.

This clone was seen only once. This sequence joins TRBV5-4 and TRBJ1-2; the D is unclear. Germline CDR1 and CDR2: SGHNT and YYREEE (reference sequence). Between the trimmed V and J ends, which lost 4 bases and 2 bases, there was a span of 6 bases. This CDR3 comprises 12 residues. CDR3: CASSDDNYGYTF. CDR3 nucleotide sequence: TGTGCCAGCAGCGATGACAACTATGGCTACACCTTC.

CDR3 bases: TGTGCCAGCAGCACCGGACAGGGGCCGGGTGAAAAACTGTTTTTT. It is translated as CASSTGQGPGEKLFF. The chain links TRBV7-7 to TRBJ1-4, with TRBD1 identical over 9 bases. Germline V gene data show CDR1 as SSHAT and CDR2 as FNYEAQ (reference sequence). The CDR3 sequence is 15 residues long. The V segment lost 5 bases and the J segment 7 bases; nucleotides outside the gene matches: 8.

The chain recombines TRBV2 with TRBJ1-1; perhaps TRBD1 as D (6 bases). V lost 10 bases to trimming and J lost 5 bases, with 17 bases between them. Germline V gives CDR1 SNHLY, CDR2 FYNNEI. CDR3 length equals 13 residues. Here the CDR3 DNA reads TGTGCCACCCGCCGGACCCAGGGGACTGAAGCTTTCTTT. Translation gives CATRRTQGTEAFF. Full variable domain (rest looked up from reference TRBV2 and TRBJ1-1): EPEVTQTPSHQVTQMGQEVILRCVPISNHLYFYWYRQILGQKVEFLVSFYNNEISEKSEIFDDQFSVERPDGSNFTLKIRSTKLEDSAMYFCATRRTQGTEAFFGQGTRLTVV.

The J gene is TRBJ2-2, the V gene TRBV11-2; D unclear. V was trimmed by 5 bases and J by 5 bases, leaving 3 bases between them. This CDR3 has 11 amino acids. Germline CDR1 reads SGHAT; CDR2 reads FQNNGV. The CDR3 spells CASSRTGELFF. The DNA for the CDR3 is TGTGCCAGCAGCCGTACCGGGGAGCTGTTTTTT.

In DNA, the CDR3 is TGTGCCTGGAGTGCCCCCCGGGACAGCCACAATGAGCAGTTCTTC. Residues: CAWSAPRDSHNEQFF. The V and J genes are TRBV30 and TRBJ2-1; 7 nucleotides line up with TRBD1. Trimming took 1 base from V and 5 from J; bases not matched to a gene: 8. Germline V gene lookup returns CDR1 GTSNPN and CDR2 SVGIG (reference sequence). The CDR3 totals 15 residues.

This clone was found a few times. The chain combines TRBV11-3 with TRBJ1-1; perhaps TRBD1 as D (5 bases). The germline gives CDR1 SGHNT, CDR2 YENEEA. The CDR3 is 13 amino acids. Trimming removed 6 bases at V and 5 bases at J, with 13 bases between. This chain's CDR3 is CASSRQGATEAFF. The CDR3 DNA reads TGTGCCAGCAGTCGGCAGGGCGCAACTGAAGCTTTCTTT.

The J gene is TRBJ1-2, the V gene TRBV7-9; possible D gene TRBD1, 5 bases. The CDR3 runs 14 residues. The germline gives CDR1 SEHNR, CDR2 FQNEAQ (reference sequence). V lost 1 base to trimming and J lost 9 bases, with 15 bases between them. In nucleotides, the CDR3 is TGTGCCAGCAGCTTAGGGGGCCCCGGAGGAAGCTACACCTTC. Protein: CASSLGGPGGSYTF.

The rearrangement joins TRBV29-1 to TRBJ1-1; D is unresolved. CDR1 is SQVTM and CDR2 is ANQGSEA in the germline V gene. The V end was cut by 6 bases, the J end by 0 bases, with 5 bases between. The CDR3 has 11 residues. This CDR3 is CSVGMNTEAFF. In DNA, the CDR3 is TGCAGCGTGGGGATGAACACTGAAGCTTTCTTT.

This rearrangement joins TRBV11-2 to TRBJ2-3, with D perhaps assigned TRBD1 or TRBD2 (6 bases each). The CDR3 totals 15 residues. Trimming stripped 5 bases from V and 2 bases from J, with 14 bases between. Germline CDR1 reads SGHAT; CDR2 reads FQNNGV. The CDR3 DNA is TGTGCCAGCAGCCCCCTGGGGGGCTTCACAGATACGCAGTATTTT. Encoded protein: CASSPLGGFTDTQYF.

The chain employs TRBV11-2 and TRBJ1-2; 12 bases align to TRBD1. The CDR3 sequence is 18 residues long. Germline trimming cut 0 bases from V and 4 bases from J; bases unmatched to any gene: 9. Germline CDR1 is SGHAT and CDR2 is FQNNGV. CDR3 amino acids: CASSLDWGQGAIGYGYTF. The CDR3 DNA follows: TGTGCCAGCAGCTTAGATTGGGGACAGGGGGCGATCGGCTATGGCTACACCTTC.

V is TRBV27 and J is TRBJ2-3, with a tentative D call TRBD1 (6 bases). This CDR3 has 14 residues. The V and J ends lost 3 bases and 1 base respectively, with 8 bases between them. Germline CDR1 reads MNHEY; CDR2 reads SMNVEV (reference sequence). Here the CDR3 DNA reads TGTGCCAGCAGTTTTAACAGGGGCACAGATACGCAGTATTTT. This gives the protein CASSFNRGTDTQYF.

The CDR3 nucleotides are TGTGCCACCAGCAGAGAGCGGGGGTTGGAGCCCCAGCATTTT. Residues: CATSRERGLEPQHF. The chain links TRBV15 to TRBJ1-5; a weak D match, TRBD1 (5 bases). The V and J ends lost 0 bases and 8 bases respectively, with 11 bases between them. The CDR3 has 14 amino acids. Germline assignment: CDR1 LNHNV and CDR2 YYDKDF (reference sequence).